The clone carrying this T cell receptor beta chain was counted between two and nine times. Its target is unknown. Active moderate-to-severe ophthalmopathy, Clinical Activity Score at least 3, NOSPECS at least 4, under 3 months' duration. This sample holds PBMCs from roughly 10 ml fresh peripheral blood. Regions amplified from RNA transcripts were the TCR beta CDR3 regions. HTBI primers were used for first-round RT-PCR of the TCR CDR3. Via MiXCR, TCRdb re-called the multiplex PCR reads, giving one row per CDR3 protein. The sample lists hundreds of thousands of distinct CDR3 sequences; about 15% were seen once. Germline values: CDR1 SGHVS, CDR2 FQNEAQ. V lost 1 base to trimming and J lost 8 bases, with 18 bases between them. The CDR3 runs 17 residues. The data originate from a study of T cells in Graves' hyperthyroidism and ophthalmopathy. General study points: Appearing also in blood were most of the thyroid clonotypes expanded above 0.001. Median prediction lead before ophthalmopathy onset was 5 to 7 months with the model.

V gene TRBV7-8 combines with J gene TRBJ1-6, with D possibly being TRBD1 (5 bases). The sequenced sample was blood. The TCR sequence derives from a woman between 50 and 59 years old with Graves' ophthalmopathy. Written as DNA, the CDR3 is TGTGCCAGCAGCTTAGTCCCTCAGACAGTTTCTGATTCACCCCTCCACTTT. It translates to CASSLVPQTVSDSPLHF.